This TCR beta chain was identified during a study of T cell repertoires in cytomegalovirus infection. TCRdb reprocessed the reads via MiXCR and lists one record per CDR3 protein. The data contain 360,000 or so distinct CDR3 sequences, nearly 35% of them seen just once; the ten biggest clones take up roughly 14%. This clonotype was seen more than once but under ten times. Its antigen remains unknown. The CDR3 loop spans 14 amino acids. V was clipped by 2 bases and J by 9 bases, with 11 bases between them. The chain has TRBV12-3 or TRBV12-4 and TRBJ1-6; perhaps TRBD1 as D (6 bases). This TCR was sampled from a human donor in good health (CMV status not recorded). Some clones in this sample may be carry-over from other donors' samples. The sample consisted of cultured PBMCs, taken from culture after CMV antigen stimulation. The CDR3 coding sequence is TGTGCCAGCAGTTTAACAGGGTCGGGTTCACCCCTCCACTTT. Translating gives CASSLTGSGSPLHF.